The next 24 T cell receptor beta chains were all read from a single sample in a study of graft-versus-host responses after intestinal transplantation. The repertoire was sequenced with immunoSEQ multiplex PCR; TCRdb's copy has only in-frame clones and lacks some. In the table there are approximately 9,700 clones, nearly 95% of which are singletons. This specimen consisted of bone marrow, obtained about 530 days after intestinal transplantation. These receptors were obtained from a human patient who received an intestinal transplant, so some T cells may come from the graft donor.

The rearrangement links TRBV13 to TRBJ1-2; 7 positions match TRBD1. Losses at the gene ends were 6 bases for V and 8 bases for J; bases not matched to a gene: 12. The CDR3 is 14 amino acids. Germline V gives CDR1 PRHDT, CDR2 FYEKMQ (reference sequence). The CDR3 DNA follows: TGTGCCAGCAGTTTGCGTACAGGGGTTCGCGGCTACACCTTC. Residues: CASSLRTGVRGYTF.

CDR3 bases: TGTGCCAGCAGCGTACAAGGGGAGGGATCTGAAGCTTTCTTT. Amino acid sequence: CASSVQGEGSEAFF. This rearrangement joins TRBV9 to TRBJ1-1, with D possibly being TRBD1 (5 bases). Deletions cut 1 base from V and 6 bases from J, with 13 bases between. There are 14 residues in the CDR3. Germline V gives CDR1 SGDLS, CDR2 YYNGEE.

V usage is TRBV6-6 and J usage is TRBJ1-5; D ambiguous. The germline CDR1 and CDR2 sequences are MNHNY and SVGAGI (reference sequence). The V gene lost 3 bases and the J gene lost 7 bases, with 13 bases spanning the gap. CDR3 length equals 14 residues. The CDR3 here is CASSYNMGIQPQHF. For the CDR3, the DNA is TGTGCCAGCAGTTATAATATGGGTATACAGCCCCAGCATTTT.

The chain links TRBV4-2 to TRBJ2-1; D unclear. V lost 1 base and J lost 2, with 6 bases in between. This CDR3 comprises 14 residues. CDR1 is LGHNA and CDR2 is YNFKEQ in the germline V gene. Here the CDR3 DNA reads TGTGCCAGCAGCCAAGCCGGAACCTACAATGAGCAGTTCTTC. Translation: CASSQAGTYNEQFF.

The rearrangement uses TRBV4-1 and TRBJ1-2, with D tentatively TRBD1 (6 bases). Trimming cost V 1 base and J 8 bases, with 17 bases left between them. CDR3 size: 15 residues. Germline CDR1 and CDR2: MGHRA and YSYEKL. Here the CDR3 reads CASSQGPTGFGGYTF. The DNA of the CDR3 is TGCGCCAGCAGCCAAGGACCTACAGGGTTTGGCGGCTACACCTTC.

As DNA, the CDR3 is TGCGCCAGCAGCCAAGCGGGAGGGCCGACCGGGGAGCTGTTTTTT. This translates into CASSQAGGPTGELFF. The chain is built from TRBV4-3 and TRBJ2-2; 8 positions match TRBD2. This CDR3 has 15 amino acids. J lost 5 bases, V lost 1 base, and 3 bases had no gene match. Germline V gives CDR1 LGHNA, CDR2 YSLEER.

This clone was counted between two and nine times. The rearrangement joins TRBV5-4 to TRBJ1-1; D unclear. Looked up from germline, CDR1 is SGHNT and CDR2 is YYREEE (reference sequence). This CDR3 region has 14 residues. Trimming pared 1 base from V and 1 base from J, leaving 8 bases between. The CDR3, as DNA: TGTGCCAGCAGCTTGTTTGGGGAGAACACTGAAGCTTTCTTT. Amino acids: CASSLFGENTEAFF.

The V and J genes are TRBV10-3 and TRBJ2-1, with D perhaps TRBD2 (5 bases). This CDR3 region has 12 residues. The V end was cut by 6 bases, the J end by 7 bases, with 10 bases between. In germline, CDR1 is ENHRY, CDR2 SYGVKD. As DNA, the CDR3 is TGTGCCATCAGGGACTTGGGGAATGAGCAGTTCTTC. This gives the protein CAIRDLGNEQFF.

The chain recombines TRBV15 with TRBJ1-1, with unresolved D. Germline assignment: CDR1 LNHNV and CDR2 YYDKDF (reference sequence). The V and J ends lost 5 bases and 1 base respectively, with 8 bases between them. This CDR3 region has 13 residues. In nucleotides, the CDR3 is TGTGCCACCAGCCTGGACGCGAACACTGAAGCTTTCTTT. Translation: CATSLDANTEAFF.

The chain joins TRBV7-2 to TRBJ2-7; 8 bases fit TRBD2. The CDR3 is 15 residues long. The ends lost 1 base at V and 6 bases at J; junction bases unmatched: 8. Germline V gives CDR1 SGHTA, CDR2 FQGNSA. CDR3 nucleotide sequence: TGTGCCAGCAGCTTAGACGGGAGGGCCCTGGGCGAGCAGTACTTC. This sequence encodes CASSLDGRALGEQYF.

This chain connects TRBV14 to TRBJ1-2; D call uncertain. V was trimmed by 2 bases and J by 4 bases, leaving 8 bases between them. CDR1 and CDR2 from the germline V gene are SGHDN and FVKESK. The CDR3 runs to 13 residues. CDR3 protein: CASSQYRAYGYTF. Here the CDR3 DNA reads TGTGCCAGCAGCCAATACCGAGCCTATGGCTACACCTTC.

This chain joins TRBV6-7 and TRBJ1-5; D perhaps matches TRBD1 (6 bases). Being an ORF, TRBV6-7 has a function that is uncertain. V gave up 4 bases and J gave up 6 bases, with 16 bases separating them. CDR3 length equals 15 residues. CDR3 residues: CASSSDYRALQPQHF. The CDR3 DNA follows: TGTGCCAGCAGTTCGGACTACAGGGCCCTTCAGCCCCAGCATTTT.

V usage is TRBV7-9 and J usage is TRBJ1-1; D is unresolved. Trimming stripped 1 base from V and 6 bases from J, with 9 bases between. The CDR3 extends over 13 amino acids. Germline V lookup: CDR1 SEHNR, CDR2 FQNEAQ (reference sequence). The CDR3 sequence is CASSLEGLPEAFF. In DNA form, the CDR3 reads TGTGCCAGCAGCTTAGAAGGGCTCCCTGAAGCTTTCTTT. Complete variable domain (other parts from reference TRBV7-9 and TRBJ1-1): DTGVSQNPRHKITKRGQNVTFRCDPISEHNRLYWYRQTLGQGPEFLTYFQNEAQLEKSRLLSDRFSAERPKGSFSTLEIQRTEQGDSAMYLCASSLEGLPEAFFGQGTRLTVV.

The CDR3 region is CASSIKGLTYEQYF. The CDR3 bases are TGTGCCAGCAGTATCAAGGGCCTAACTTACGAGCAGTACTTC. This chain joins TRBV28 and TRBJ2-7; D remains unclear. Germline V CDR1 and CDR2: MDHEN, SYDVKM. Trimming left V 5 bases short and J 4 bases short, with 15 bases between. The CDR3 spans 14 residues. Together with reference TRBV28 and TRBJ2-7, the CDR3 gives the full variable domain: DVKVTQSSRYLVKRTGEKVFLECVQDMDHENMFWYRQDPGLGLRLIYFSYDVKMKEKGDIPEGYSVSREKKERFSLILESASTNQTSMYLCASSIKGLTYEQYFGPGTRLTVT.

The chain is built from TRBV28 and TRBJ1-6; D gene ambiguous. CDR3 length equals 17 residues. Trimming pared 6 bases from V and 3 bases from J, leaving 18 bases between. CDR1 is MDHEN and CDR2 is SYDVKM in the germline V gene. CDR3 in DNA: TGTGCCAGCAGCAATGTACAAGGAGTGGGCTATAATTCACCCCTCCACTTT. Protein sequence: CASSNVQGVGYNSPLHF.

Turning to this clone: One end of the junction fails to match germline, which may point to a read error. The chain couples TRBV19 to TRBJ2-5; 8 nucleotides line up with TRBD1. CDR3 size: 13 residues. The germline gives CDR1 LNHDA, CDR2 SQIVND (reference sequence). The CDR3 DNA reads TGTGCCAGCAGTATGGGGGACAGGGAGACCCAGTACTTC. Translation gives CASSMGDRETQYF.

This clone has only one observation. The CDR3 DNA reads TGTGCCAGCAGCCAAGCAGGGGGCGCACCCTGGACTGAAGCTTTCTTT. It specifies CASSQAGGAPWTEAFF. The chain employs TRBV14 and TRBJ1-1; 8 bases align to TRBD1. This CDR3 is built from 16 residues. Germline-derived CDR1 and CDR2 are SGHDN and FVKESK. The ends lost 1 base at V and 5 bases at J; junction bases unmatched: 9.

The chain is built from TRBV2 and TRBJ1-5; 8 bases align to TRBD1. Germline CDR1 and CDR2: SNHLY and FYNNEI. The V and J ends lost 4 bases and 0 bases, in that order; junction bases with no gene match: 11. This CDR3 contains 18 residues. CDR3 DNA sequence: TGTGCCAGCAGTGGGAGGGCAGGGGGCCGGGCTAGCAATCAGCCCCAGCATTTT. Protein sequence: CASSGRAGGRASNQPQHF.

V and J are TRBV4-1 and TRBJ2-7; possible D gene TRBD1, 5 bases. The V gene lost 1 base and the J gene lost 6 bases, with 16 bases spanning the gap. This CDR3 region has 15 residues. Germline V lookup: CDR1 MGHRA, CDR2 YSYEKL. The CDR3 reads CASSQGKDSVSEQYF. As DNA, the CDR3 is TGCGCCAGCAGCCAAGGAAAAGACAGCGTATCCGAGCAGTACTTC.

DNA of the CDR3: TGCGCCAGCAGCCCCGGACCTCTGCTGGAGAACACTGAAGCTTTCTTT. Its translation: CASSPGPLLENTEAFF. The V call is TRBV4-1, the J call TRBJ1-1, with unresolved D. Germline V lookup: CDR1 MGHRA, CDR2 YSYEKL. V lost 4 bases to trimming and J lost 1 base, with 16 bases between them. The CDR3 spans 16 residues.

The chain couples TRBV4-1 to TRBJ1-1, with D possibly being TRBD1 (5 bases). Germline CDR1 reads MGHRA; CDR2 reads YSYEKL. This CDR3 contains 16 residues. With 4 bases removed from V and 4 bases from J, the gap between germline ends came to 19 bases. The CDR3 protein is CASSLNPGKGLTEAFF. The DNA of the CDR3 is TGCGCCAGCAGCCTCAACCCCGGTAAGGGGCTCACTGAAGCTTTCTTT.

This clone was counted between two and nine times. This chain uses TRBV2 with TRBJ2-7, with TRBD1 matching 7 bases. The CDR3 runs 11 residues. With V trimmed by 10 bases and J by 5 bases, 5 bases remained unmatched. The V gene's germline CDR1 is SNHLY and CDR2 FYNNEI. The CDR3 is CATPTGNEQYF. Here the CDR3 DNA reads TGTGCCACCCCGACAGGGAACGAGCAGTACTTC.

The chain has TRBV11-2 and TRBJ2-7, with D hard to call. This CDR3 has 13 amino acids. CDR1 and CDR2 (germline): SGHAT, FQNNGV. The germline V and J ends were trimmed by 1 base and 6 bases, with 10 bases remaining between them. CDR3 region: CASSLVLAVEQYF. CDR3 sequence (DNA): TGTGCCAGCAGCTTAGTGCTGGCGGTCGAGCAGTACTTC. The complete variable domain, with remaining parts taken from reference TRBV11-2 and TRBJ2-7, reads EAGVAQSPRYKIIEKRQSVAFWCNPISGHATLYWYQQILGQGPKLLIQFQNNGVVDDSQLPKDRFSAERLKGVDSTLKIQPAKLEDSAVYLCASSLVLAVEQYFGPGTRLTVT.

The CDR3 here is CASSVDYEQYF. CDR3 coding DNA: TGTGCCAGCAGTGTGGACTACGAGCAGTACTTC. J is TRBJ2-7 and V is TRBV2; D is undetermined. There are 11 residues in the CDR3. Trimming took off 4 bases at V and 3 bases at J, with 4 bases between the two ends. The germline V gene encodes CDR1 SNHLY and CDR2 FYNNEI. Filled out from reference TRBV2 and TRBJ2-7, the complete variable domain reads EPEVTQTPSHQVTQMGQEVILRCVPISNHLYFYWYRQILGQKVEFLVSFYNNEISEKSEIFDDQFSVERPDGSNFTLKIRSTKLEDSAMYFCASSVDYEQYFGPGTRLTVT.